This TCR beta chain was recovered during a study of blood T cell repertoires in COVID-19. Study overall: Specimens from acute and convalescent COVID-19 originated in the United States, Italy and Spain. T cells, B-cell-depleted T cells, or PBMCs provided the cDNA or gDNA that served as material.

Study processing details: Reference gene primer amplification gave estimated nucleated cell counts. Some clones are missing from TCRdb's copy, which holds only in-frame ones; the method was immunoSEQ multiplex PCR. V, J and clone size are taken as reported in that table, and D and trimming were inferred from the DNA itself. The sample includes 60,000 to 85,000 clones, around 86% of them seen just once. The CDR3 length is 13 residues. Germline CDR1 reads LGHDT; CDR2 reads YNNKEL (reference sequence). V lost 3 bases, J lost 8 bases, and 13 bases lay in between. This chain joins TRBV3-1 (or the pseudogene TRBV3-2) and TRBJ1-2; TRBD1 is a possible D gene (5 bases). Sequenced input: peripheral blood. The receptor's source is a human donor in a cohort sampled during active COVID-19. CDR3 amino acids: CASSHHGTGGYTF. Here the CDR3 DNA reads TGTGCCAGCAGCCACCACGGGACTGGCGGCTACACCTTC.